This record concerns one T cell receptor beta chain sequence. Its antigen is unknown. This sample is drawn from a study of shared clonotypes between healthy human individuals. Study findings and constraints: Shared across a few donors were 4% to 6% of the naive CD4 clonotypes.

Positive CCR7 selection of CD45RO-negative cells yielded the naive CD8 cells, and terminally differentiated effector memory CD45RA+ cells were excluded. Assay: immunoSEQ multiplex PCR; the TCRdb copy retains only in-frame clones and omits some. The sample contains 550,000 to 600,000 clones, roughly 98% of which appear only once. The CDR3 totals 14 residues. In germline, CDR1 is SQVTM, CDR2 ANQGSEA. The V end lost 4 bases, the J end lost 0 bases, and 10 bases lay between the germline ends. This rearrangement joins TRBV29-1 to TRBJ2-1; no clear D. This TCR derives from a man aged 25-45 years in good health. Sequencing used naive CD8+ T cells sorted from blood. In DNA form, the CDR3 reads TGCAGCGTTGTTTTGGTGCCCTCCTACAATGAGCAGTTCTTC. Translating gives CSVVLVPSYNEQFF.